This T cell receptor beta chain was retrieved from a study of blood T cell repertoires in COVID-19. Study-level information: Collection of acute and convalescent COVID-19 samples took place in the United States, Italy and Spain. Sample material is recorded as cDNA or gDNA derived from T cells, B-cell-depleted T cells, or PBMCs.

Clones were sequenced by immunoSEQ multiplex PCR, and TCRdb holds only the in-frame ones, with some missing. The profile shows 150,000 or so clones, about 88% of them singletons. This CDR3 comprises 14 residues. V lost 3 bases, J lost 3 bases, and 3 bases stayed unmatched. CDR1 is LNHDA, CDR2 SQIVND, per germline (reference sequence). This chain links TRBV19 with TRBJ2-7; 9 bases match TRBD1. The sequence was obtained from a man aged 55-75 years with acute or convalescent COVID-19. Sequences were obtained from peripheral blood. CDR3 nucleotides: TGTGCCAGTAGTATGGGGACAGGGTACTACGAGCAGTACTTC. Its translation is CASSMGTGYYEQYF.